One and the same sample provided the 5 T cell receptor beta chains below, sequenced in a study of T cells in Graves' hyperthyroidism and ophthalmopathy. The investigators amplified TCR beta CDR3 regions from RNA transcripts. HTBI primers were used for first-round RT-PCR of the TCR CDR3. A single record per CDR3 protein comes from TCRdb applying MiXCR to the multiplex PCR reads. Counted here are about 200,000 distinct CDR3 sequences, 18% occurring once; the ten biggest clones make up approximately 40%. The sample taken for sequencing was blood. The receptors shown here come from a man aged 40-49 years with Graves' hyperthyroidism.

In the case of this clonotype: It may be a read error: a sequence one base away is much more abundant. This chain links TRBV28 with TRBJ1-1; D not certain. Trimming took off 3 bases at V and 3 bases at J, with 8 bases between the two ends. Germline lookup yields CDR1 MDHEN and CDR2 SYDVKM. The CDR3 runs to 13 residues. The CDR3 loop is CASSLRTYTEAFF. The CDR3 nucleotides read TGTGCCAGCAGTTTGAGGACCTACACTGAAGCTTTCTTT.

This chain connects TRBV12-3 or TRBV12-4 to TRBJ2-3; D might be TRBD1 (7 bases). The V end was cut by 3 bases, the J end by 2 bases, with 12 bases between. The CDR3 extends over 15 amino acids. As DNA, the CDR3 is TGTGCCAGCAGTTTCCAGGGGGGTTCCACAGATACGCAGTATTTT. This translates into CASSFQGGSTDTQYF.

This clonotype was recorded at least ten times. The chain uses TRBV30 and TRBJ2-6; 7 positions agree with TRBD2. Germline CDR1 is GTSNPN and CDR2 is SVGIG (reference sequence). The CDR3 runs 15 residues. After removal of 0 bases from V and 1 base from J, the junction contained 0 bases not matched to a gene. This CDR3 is CAWSVGGSGANVLTF. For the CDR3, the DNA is TGTGCCTGGAGTGTCGGGGGGTCTGGGGCCAACGTCCTGACTTTC.

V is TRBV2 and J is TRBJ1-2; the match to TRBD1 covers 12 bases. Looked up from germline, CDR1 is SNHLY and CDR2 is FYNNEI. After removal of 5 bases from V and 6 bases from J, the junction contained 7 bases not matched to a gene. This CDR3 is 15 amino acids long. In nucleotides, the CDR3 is TGTGCCAGCAGTAAAGGGGGGACAGGGGGCCATGGCTACACCTTC. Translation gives CASSKGGTGGHGYTF.

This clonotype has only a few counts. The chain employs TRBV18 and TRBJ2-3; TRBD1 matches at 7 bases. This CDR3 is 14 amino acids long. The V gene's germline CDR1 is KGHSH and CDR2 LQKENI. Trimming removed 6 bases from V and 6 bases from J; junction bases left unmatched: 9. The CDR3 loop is CASSPTGDADTQYF. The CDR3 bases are TGTGCCAGCTCGCCAACAGGGGACGCCGATACGCAGTATTTT.